The sequence of this T cell receptor (beta chain) was determined in a study of long-term antiretroviral therapy in people with HIV. Study as a whole: Collection of the earliest samples took place about a decade ahead of the 2015 immediate-ART recommendation.

immunoSEQ v3.0 was run at survey level. Produced via immunoSEQ multiplex PCR; TCRdb's table is partial and in-frame only. The table has some 35,000 clones, 80% to 90% seen once. Trimming removed 3 bases at V and 6 bases at J, with 13 bases between. The CDR3 is made up of 14 amino acids. Per the germline V gene, CDR1 is LNHDA and CDR2 is SQIVND (reference sequence). Every one of the participants with HIV received treatment in the United States. Study-wide results and caveats: Among HIV repertoires, CDR3 length ranges were narrower than those of controls. The study collected blood between about 2004 and 2017, possibly under older ART regimens.

Turning to this clone: The antigen is not known.

Sequencing used unsorted PBMCs, obtained 2.2 years after starting antiretroviral therapy. The chain joins TRBV19 to TRBJ2-3; D unresolved. This TCR was sampled from a man between 18 and 29 years old with HIV. CDR3 in amino acids: CASSIGSLGDTQYF. The CDR3, as DNA: TGTGCCAGTAGTATTGGCTCCCTAGGGGATACGCAGTATTTT.